Each of the 26 T cell receptor beta chains below was sequenced from the same sample in a study of T cells in Graves' hyperthyroidism and ophthalmopathy. Amplification of TCR beta CDR3 regions used RNA as the template. TCR CDR3 regions were first amplified by RT-PCR with HTBI primers. TCRdb redid the calling of the multiplex PCR reads with MiXCR, one entry per CDR3 protein. The top ten hold around 4.5% of the sample, which has 640,000 or so distinct CDR3 sequences, 14% to 15% seen once. Sequenced material: blood. These receptors all stem from a woman aged 40 to 49 with Graves' ophthalmopathy.

This clonotype was detected many times. The chain joins TRBV4-1 to TRBJ2-5; TRBD2 aligns across 11 bases. The germline V gene has CDR1 MGHRA and CDR2 YSYEKL. Trimming cost V 3 bases and J 1 base; bases outside gene matches: 1. The CDR3 has 15 residues. The CDR3 DNA reads as TGCGCCAGCAGCCACGGGACTAGCGGCCAAGAGACCCAGTACTTC. It specifies CASSHGTSGQETQYF.

The J gene is TRBJ2-5, the V gene TRBV6-1; TRBD1 aligns across 9 bases. This CDR3 has 14 amino acids. Germline V gene data show CDR1 as MNHNS and CDR2 as SASEGT. The ends lost 8 bases at V and 6 bases at J; junction bases unmatched: 10. CDR3 loop: CASLPPGQGKTQYF. Here the CDR3 DNA reads TGTGCCAGCCTTCCTCCGGGACAGGGCAAGACCCAGTACTTC.

CDR3 region: CASSPGGRGRNTIYF. The CDR3 DNA sequence: TGTGCCAGCAGTCCTGGGGGCAGGGGTAGAAACACCATATATTTT. The chain joins TRBV28 to TRBJ1-3; D perhaps matches TRBD1 (6 bases). There are 15 residues in the CDR3. The germline CDR1 and CDR2 sequences are MDHEN and SYDVKM. The V gene lost 5 bases and the J gene lost 5 bases, with 16 bases spanning the gap.

This chain joins TRBV25-1 and TRBJ2-2, with 14 bases identical to TRBD2. The CDR3 contains 21 residues. Germline lookup yields CDR1 MGHDK and CDR2 SYGVNS. Unmatched junction bases numbered 16, after V lost 6 bases and J lost 1 base. The CDR3 loop is CASRASLGGTSGRQNTGELFF. Here the CDR3 DNA reads TGTGCCAGCAGAGCGTCTCTGGGTGGGACTAGCGGGAGACAGAACACCGGGGAGCTGTTTTTT.

This clonotype was seen only a few times. The genes are TRBV28 and TRBJ2-7; 15 bases line up with TRBD2. Looked up from germline, CDR1 is MDHEN and CDR2 is SYDVKM. V lost 2 bases to trimming and J lost 7 bases; unmatched junction nucleotides: 18. The CDR3 is made up of 20 amino acids. CDR3 nucleotides: TGTGCCAGCAGTTTAAATTTCCCGGGACTAGCGGGGGGCATAGGGATGGAGCAGTACTTC. Translated, it gives CASSLNFPGLAGGIGMEQYF.

This clonotype was seen many times. The chain has TRBV7-6 and TRBJ2-5; D unclear. Trimming cost V 5 bases and J 8 bases, with 9 bases left between them. Germline-derived CDR1 and CDR2 are SGHVS and FNYEAQ. CDR3 length: 11 residues. The CDR3 reads CASSPTGTQYF. The CDR3 DNA reads as TGTGCCAGCAGCCCCACGGGTACCCAGTACTTC.

This rearrangement joins TRBV11-2 to TRBJ2-7; TRBD1 matches 7 bases. CDR1 and CDR2 from the germline V gene are SGHAT and FQNNGV. V shed 1 base and J 5 bases; nucleotides not matched to a gene: 8. The CDR3 has 15 amino acids. The CDR3 DNA sequence: TGTGCCAGCAGCTTAGTTTATAGGGGGCTAGACGAGCAGTACTTC. Translation: CASSLVYRGLDEQYF.

This clonotype was detected many times. This rearrangement joins TRBV7-6 to TRBJ2-7, with D perhaps matching TRBD1 or TRBD2 (5 bases each). Germline V gene lookup returns CDR1 SGHVS and CDR2 FNYEAQ. This CDR3 region has 18 residues. V was trimmed by 3 bases and J by 2 bases, leaving 23 bases between them. CDR3 in amino acids: CASSFRPPDGAFTYEQYF. For the CDR3, the DNA is TGTGCCAGCAGCTTCCGTCCACCGGACGGGGCTTTCACCTACGAGCAGTACTTC.

The chain uses TRBV12-3 or TRBV12-4 and TRBJ2-7; 9 nucleotides match TRBD1. Germline trimming cut 6 bases from V and 3 bases from J; bases unmatched to any gene: 6. CDR3 length equals 14 residues. CDR3 in DNA: TGTGCCAGCAGCCAAACAGGGGGCATCTACGAGCAGTACTTC. This encodes CASSQTGGIYEQYF.

The gene calls are TRBV13 and TRBJ2-6; 8 nucleotides match TRBD1. The CDR3 sequence is 17 residues long. V shed 6 bases, J shed 0 bases, and the junction held 7 bases outside the gene matches. Germline CDR1 PRHDT, CDR2 FYEKMQ (reference sequence). The CDR3 DNA follows: TGTGCCAGCAGTTCGGACAGGGATTACTCTGGGGCCAACGTCCTGACTTTC. Its protein product is CASSSDRDYSGANVLTF.

In this sample, this clonotype turned up many times. J is TRBJ2-7 and V is TRBV6-1, with no clear D. V lost 11 bases to trimming and J lost 2 bases, with 16 bases between them. Germline CDR1 MNHNS, CDR2 SASEGT. The CDR3 length is 13 residues. The CDR3 sequence: CAAGSASPYEQYF. The CDR3 DNA reads TGTGCCGCCGGATCAGCAAGCCCCTACGAGCAGTACTTC.

This clonotype was found many times. This sequence joins TRBV28 and TRBJ1-2, with a weak D call TRBD1 (6 bases). V was pared by 9 bases and J by 2 bases, with 13 bases between. CDR1 is MDHEN and CDR2 is SYDVKM in the germline V gene. The CDR3 is 13 residues long. In DNA form, the CDR3 reads TGTGCCAGTGCCACAGGGCTGAACTATGGCTACACCTTC. It encodes CASATGLNYGYTF.

The chain has TRBV6-5 and TRBJ2-5; 9 positions agree with TRBD2. With 2 bases clipped from V and 2 bases from J, the junction kept 3 bases outside the gene matches. The CDR3 extends over 15 amino acids. Germline V gene data show CDR1 as MNHEY and CDR2 as SVGAGI. The CDR3 region is CASSYPSGAQETQYF. The CDR3 nucleotides read TGTGCCAGCAGTTACCCTAGCGGGGCACAAGAGACCCAGTACTTC.

This clonotype was seen many times. The rearrangement uses TRBV20-1 and TRBJ2-2, with TRBD1 matching over 7 bases. The CDR3 extends over 15 amino acids. The V segment lost 5 bases and the J segment 0 bases; nucleotides outside the gene matches: 6. Germline V CDR1 and CDR2: DFQATT, SNEGSKA (reference sequence). The CDR3 sequence is CSAPRQGSNTGELFF. DNA of the CDR3: TGCAGTGCTCCGCGACAGGGATCGAACACCGGGGAGCTGTTTTTT.

This clonotype was counted many times. The chain joins TRBV28 to TRBJ2-2; 9 bases are shared with TRBD2. CDR1 and CDR2 from the germline V gene are MDHEN and SYDVKM. CDR3 length equals 15 residues. V lost 8 bases, J lost 6 bases, and 10 bases stayed unmatched. The CDR3 loop is CASSVAGVGPGELFF. The CDR3 coding sequence is TGTGCCAGCTCCGTAGCGGGAGTAGGGCCCGGGGAGCTGTTTTTT. Using reference TRBV28 and TRBJ2-2 for the parts outside the CDR3, the full variable domain is DVKVTQSSRYLVKRTGEKVFLECVQDMDHENMFWYRQDPGLGLRLIYFSYDVKMKEKGDIPEGYSVSREKKERFSLILESASTNQTSMYLCASSVAGVGPGELFFGEGSRLTVL.

Ten or more counts support this clonotype. The chain recombines TRBV6-4 with TRBJ2-7; the D gene could be TRBD1 or TRBD2 (5 bases each). The germline V gene has CDR1 MRHNA and CDR2 SNTAGT. The CDR3 has 17 amino acids. The V gene lost 6 bases and the J gene lost 2 bases, with 23 bases spanning the gap. CDR3 sequence reads: CASRTIFTGTKTYEQYF. The CDR3, as DNA: TGTGCCAGCAGGACGATTTTTACCGGGACCAAGACCTACGAGCAGTACTTC.

The table lists this clonotype with many counts. Being one base from a much bigger clone, this may be a read error. V usage is TRBV12-3 or TRBV12-4 and J usage is TRBJ2-7, with 13 nucleotides matching TRBD2. This CDR3 has 14 residues. After removal of 8 bases from V and 7 bases from J, the junction contained 8 bases not matched to a gene. CDR3 loop: CASGPTSGRREQYF. CDR3 nucleotide sequence: TGTGCCAGCGGTCCGACTAGCGGGAGGAGAGAGCAGTACTTC.

In this sample, this clonotype turned up many times. The gene calls are TRBV19 and TRBJ2-7; TRBD1 agrees at 10 bases. Trimming took 1 base from V and 3 from J; bases not matched to a gene: 3. The CDR3 contains 15 residues. Germline V gene data show CDR1 as LNHDA and CDR2 as SQIVND (reference sequence). CDR3 in DNA: TGTGCCAGTAGTATAGGACAGGGGGCTTACTACGAGCAGTACTTC. This codes for CASSIGQGAYYEQYF.

J is TRBJ2-7 and V is TRBV6-5, with no clear D. Germline V lookup: CDR1 MNHEY, CDR2 SVGAGI. V was clipped by 2 bases and J by 3 bases, with 17 bases between them. CDR3 size: 16 residues. DNA of the CDR3: TGTGCCAGCAGTTACAGGGCCCTATCCCAAATCTACGAGCAGTACTTC. This sequence encodes CASSYRALSQIYEQYF.

This clonotype was seen a few times. CDR3 region: CSVEGADRGSGNTIYF. In DNA, the CDR3 is TGCAGCGTTGAAGGGGCGGACAGGGGGTCGGGAAACACCATATATTTT. This chain uses TRBV29-1 with TRBJ1-3; 10 bases line up with TRBD1. In germline, CDR1 is SQVTM, CDR2 ANQGSEA. CDR3 length: 16 amino acids. The V segment lost 1 base and the J segment 4 bases; nucleotides outside the gene matches: 7.

This clonotype was seen ten or more times. This sequence joins TRBV11-2 and TRBJ2-2; D not certain. V lost 5 bases to trimming and J lost 6 bases, with 10 bases between them. Per germline, CDR1 SGHAT and CDR2 FQNNGV. The CDR3 is 13 residues long. CDR3 region: CASSPSSPGELFF. The CDR3 coding sequence is TGTGCCAGCAGCCCCTCAAGCCCCGGGGAGCTGTTTTTT.

This clonotype was seen many times. The rearrangement joins TRBV18 to TRBJ2-5; unclear D gene. The CDR3 contains 14 residues. Per germline, CDR1 KGHSH and CDR2 LQKENI. V was cut by 3 bases and J by 5 bases, with 13 bases left in between. The CDR3 DNA reads as TGTGCCAGCTCACCCAACGCCGGACCGGAGACCCAGTACTTC. It yields the protein CASSPNAGPETQYF.

V is TRBV27 and J is TRBJ2-5; 10 bases are shared with TRBD1. This CDR3 region has 14 residues. V was clipped by 4 bases and J by 5 bases; unmatched bases: 4. CDR1 is MNHEY, CDR2 SMNVEV, per germline (reference sequence). The CDR3 loop reads CASSSGTGAETQYF. DNA for the CDR3: TGTGCCAGCAGTTCGGGGACAGGGGCCGAGACCCAGTACTTC.

The chain combines TRBV7-9 with TRBJ1-2, with 7 nucleotides matching TRBD1. CDR1 is SEHNR and CDR2 is FQNEAQ in the germline V gene (reference sequence). The CDR3 is made up of 15 amino acids. Germline trimming cut 3 bases from V and 1 base from J; bases unmatched to any gene: 5. This chain's CDR3 is CASSFDRVVNYGYTF. DNA of the CDR3: TGTGCCAGCAGCTTTGACAGGGTCGTTAACTATGGCTACACCTTC.

The V and J genes are TRBV4-2 and TRBJ2-7, with TRBD2 matching 7 bases. The CDR3 extends over 17 amino acids. Germline values: CDR1 LGHNA, CDR2 YNFKEQ. J gave up 1 base and V 0 bases, and 9 bases lay outside the gene matches. The CDR3 here is CASSQERSGGVSYEQYF. For the CDR3, the DNA is TGTGCCAGCAGCCAAGAAAGGTCGGGAGGAGTGTCCTACGAGCAGTACTTC.

The sample holds many counts of this clonotype. The chain uses TRBV9 and TRBJ1-3, with D possibly matching TRBD1 (6 bases). Germline CDR1 is SGDLS and CDR2 is YYNGEE. Trimming removed 3 bases at V and 6 bases at J, with 13 bases between. The CDR3 length is 14 residues. CDR3 in amino acids: CASSGDNLPNTIYF. The DNA for the CDR3 is TGTGCCAGCAGCGGGGACAATCTGCCAAACACCATATATTTT.